This T cell receptor beta chain was sequenced in a study of beta chain features in type 1 diabetes (dated by TCRdb to 2016 to 2019). Broadly, across the study: No differences in mean age, gender distribution, total cell number or subset yield were found between patients and healthy donors. A total of roughly 100,000,000 sorted cells were examined across all samples, and the number of cells per subset was strongly correlated with RNA yield. In the study, recently diagnosed type 1 diabetes patients and matched healthy donors were compared on the TCRB repertoires of their sorted circulating CD4+ T cell subsets. Whereas all 30 or so donors provided naive and central memory subsets, regulatory and stem cell-like memory subsets were isolated from just 8 patients and about 8 healthy donors. The investigation overall reported the following: PCR may preferentially amplify shorter templates, but because patient and control samples were amplified and corrected together, any resulting skew would affect both groups equally. Only small numbers of individuals were included in the HLA sub-analyses, which left unresolved whether HLA type had any influence on TCRB rearrangement. Because cDNA was sequenced instead of genomic DNA, highly expressing activated cells could be over-represented, though the groups showed no difference in activation or CD3 levels. At VDJ recombination sites, patients with type 1 diabetes made fewer insertions and deleted more nucleotides, a pattern implying thymic rearrangement abnormalities. Type 1 diabetes patients showed a moderate but significant shortening of TCRB CDR3 length in all four CD4+ subsets. Naive, central memory and regulatory TCRB repertoires appeared to be more alike among patients than among healthy donors.

This clone was counted only a few times. It lacks a known antigen. Per-base qualities were not stored, and no clone one base away is much larger. V sheds 0 bases and J sheds 0 bases, leaving 9 bases between their ends. The CDR3 starts with the cysteine, ends with the phenylalanine, and has 16 residues. Just CDR3 DNA is preserved here, 48 bases in frame from base 1. The germline V gene provides CDR1 MGHRA and CDR2 YSYEKL. The entire isolated RNA was reverse transcribed using the High Capacity cDNA Reverse Transcription Kit, and thus expressed TCRB transcripts were sequenced. Deep immunoSEQ sequencing was performed on naive, central memory and regulatory T cell samples, with an average of approximately 4 million total reads per sample. Sorted cells were lysed in RLT buffer, and RNA was extracted using DNase-treated RNeasy Micro or Mini kits according to cell number. To prevent cross-contamination, every cell subset was processed on its own, while patient and healthy donor samples were processed together. The immunoSEQ multiplex PCR was used to amplify TCRB sequences from cDNA, yielding 87-bp fragments that span the CDR3 region. Sequencing of the amplicons was performed on the Illumina HiSeq platform. The authors' pipeline ran thus. Synthetic template baselines were used to correct PCR bias computationally, reads within Hamming distance 2 were collapsed, and singletons that could not be merged were discarded. Reads were aligned to IMGT to assign V, D and J genes, CDR3 length, and insertions or deletions at six rearrangement sites. Clonotype counts were normalized to sorted cell number within each subset before computing true diversity and Gini coefficients with the tcR R package. Repertoire sharing was quantified using the overlap coefficient calculated on TCRB nucleotide sequences. Out-of-frame TCRB sequences from naive cells were analyzed to stand in for the pre-selection repertoire. TCRdb provides this immuneACCESS table in a form limited to in-frame rearrangements. Some clones are lacking; in checked studies, under half of them reflect an unresolved V gene, and why the rest are absent is not known. V and J calls plus clone size are reproduced from that table; the DNA served to infer D and trimming. The sample table records 300,000 to 350,000 clones; roughly 21% of these occur just once. 0.044% of the sample is held by the ten biggest clonotypes.

Each donor gave one peripheral blood draw, averaging roughly 120 mL, which was collected into heparinised tubes. Naive, central memory, regulatory and stem cell-like memory CD4+ T cells were sorted on a BD FACSAria II using a panel including CD45RO, CCR7, CD25, CD127, CD95 and CD27. Purity was above 95% for every sorted population. Right away, PBMCs were isolated by Lymphoprep density gradient centrifugation and were stained directly, with no culture step. Samples were stained and sorted in pairs, with one healthy donor and one patient per experiment, so that batch effects were minimized. The V gene is TRBV4-1 and the J gene is TRBJ2-1, with the D gene not clear enough to name. The sequenced sample consisted of naive CD4+ T cells from blood. The cell subset or site label corresponds to: true naive CD4+ T cells. The clonotype was recovered from a woman between 18 and 29 years old in good health. CDR3 protein: CASSQDRGSSYNEQFF. The sequence in DNA is TGCGCCAGCAGCCAAGATCGAGGTAGCTCCTACAATGAGCAGTTCTTC.